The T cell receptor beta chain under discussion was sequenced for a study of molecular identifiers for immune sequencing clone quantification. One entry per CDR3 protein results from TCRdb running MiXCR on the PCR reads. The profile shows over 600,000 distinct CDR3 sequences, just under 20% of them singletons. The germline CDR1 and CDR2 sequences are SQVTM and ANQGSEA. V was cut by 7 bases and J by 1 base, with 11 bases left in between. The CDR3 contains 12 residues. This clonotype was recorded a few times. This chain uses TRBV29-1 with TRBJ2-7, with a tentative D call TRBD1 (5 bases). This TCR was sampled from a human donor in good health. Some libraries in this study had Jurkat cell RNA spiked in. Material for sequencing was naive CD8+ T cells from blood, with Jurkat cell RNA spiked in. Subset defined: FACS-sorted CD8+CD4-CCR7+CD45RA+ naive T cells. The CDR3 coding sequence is TGCAGCGGCGAGACAGATTCCTACGAGCAGTACTTC. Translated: CSGETDSYEQYF.